A selection of T cell receptor beta chains follows, all from one sample in a study of shared clonotypes between healthy human individuals. Assay used: immunoSEQ multiplex PCR; TCRdb lists only in-frame clones, some missing. The repertoire has some 470,000 clones, approximately 80% of them found once; the top ten carry over 10%. Sequencing was performed on PBMCs. All receptors derive from a woman in her thirties or forties in good health. Some clones in this sample may be carry-over from other donors' samples. The CDR3 runs from the conserved cysteine through the conserved F or W. Each record gives: J gene, D gene, V gene, clone size, CDR3 DNA, CDR3 protein. The D gene is left open where the match is weak. Not all rows give a size; the values are once, few, many and, for expanded clones, a class.

TRBJ2-1 . TRBV20-1 . TGCAGTGGGTCAGCCTACAATGAGCAGTTCTTC CSGSAYNEQFF
TRBJ1-2 . TRBV9 . TGTGCCAGCAGCCCCAGACCCCTTGCAGGGGTCTATGGCTACACCTTC CASSPRPLAGVYGYTF
TRBJ1-1 . TRBV5-1 . TGCGCCAGCAGCCAAGGGGATTCGAAGCGGACTGAAGCTTTCTTT CASSQGDSKRTEAFF
TRBJ2-7 TRBD2 TRBV28 few TGTGCCAGCATCCCGGGGGGGAGGTGGACCTCCTACGAGCAGTACTTC CASIPGGRWTSYEQYF
TRBJ2-5 TRBD1 TRBV7-3 . TGTGCCAGCAGCTTAGGCGGGCAGGGGGCCTGGGAGACCCAGTACTTC CASSLGGQGAWETQYF
TRBJ2-7 . TRBV11-2 . TGTGCCAGCAGCGTACAGGGTTACGAGCAGTACTTC CASSVQGYEQYF
TRBJ2-5 TRBD1 TRBV25-1 few TGTGCCAGCAGTGGAAGATGGACAGGGAGCGTGCAGTACTTC CASSGRWTGSVQYF
TRBJ2-3 TRBD2 TRBV5-1 . TGCGCCAGCAGTTCCGGCGGGAGAATCACAGATACGCAGTATTTT CASSSGGRITDTQYF
TRBJ2-7 TRBD1 TRBV28 . TGTGCCAGCAATCAATCTGGGGACAGAATCTACGAGCAGTACTTC CASNQSGDRIYEQYF
TRBJ2-5 . TRBV5-6 . TGTGCCAGCAGCTTGGTCCGGGCAGAAGAGACCCAGTACTTC CASSLVRAEETQYF
TRBJ2-7 . TRBV4-3 once TGCGCCAGCAGCCAAGCCCATGGGTACGAGCAGTACTTC CASSQAHGYEQYF
TRBJ1-1 . TRBV15 . TGTGCCACCAGCAGGGCACAGGGAGGAAACACTGAAGCTTTCTTT CATSRAQGGNTEAFF
TRBJ2-1 TRBD1 TRBV27 . TGTGCCAGCAGTCGGAGCGCAGGGGGCAATGAGCAGTTCTTC CASSRSAGGNEQFF
TRBJ2-6 TRBD2 TRBV27 few TGTGCCAGCAGTTTACGACTAGCGGGGTTTATTGGGGCCAACGTCCTGACTTTC CASSLRLAGFIGANVLTF
TRBJ2-7 . TRBV28 . TGTGCCAGCAGTTCGTCCGGGCGTAGATCGGGGGAGCAGTACTTC CASSSSGRRSGEQYF
TRBJ2-7 TRBD2 TRBV5-4 few TGTGCCAGCAGCAGGGCCCCTAGCGGGAGTGCACGGGAGCAGTACTTC CASSRAPSGSAREQYF
TRBJ2-1 . TRBV7-2 . TGTGCCAGCAGCTCTCGACAGGCTCTCAATGAGCAGTTCTTC CASSSRQALNEQFF
TRBJ2-5 TRBD2 TRBV28 . TGTGCCAGCAGTTTAATAGGGCGGGAGGGGACCCAGTACTTC CASSLIGREGTQYF
TRBJ2-5 . TRBV4-1 . TGCGCCAGCAGTCATTTGAGAGAGACCCAGTACTTC CASSHLRETQYF
TRBJ1-4 TRBD1 TRBV5-1 . TGCGCCAGCAGAACAACCCCGGGACAGCTAAATGAAAAACTGTTTTTT CASRTTPGQLNEKLFF
TRBJ2-1 TRBD2 TRBV30 . TGTGCCTGGGGATCTAGCGGGGGGTACAATGAGCAGTTCTTC CAWGSSGGYNEQFF
TRBJ2-7 . TRBV4-2 . TGTGCCAGCAGCCAAGATTTGGCCAGGGGCGTTTACGAGCAGTACTTC CASSQDLARGVYEQYF
TRBJ2-7 TRBD1 TRBV7-9 once TGTGCCAGCAGCTCGTACCGGGACAGAGCATCCTACGAGCAGTACTTC CASSSYRDRASYEQYF
TRBJ2-3 TRBD2 TRBV5-1 . TGCGCCAGCAGCTTGGATTTTCGACTAGCGGGACGCACAGATACGCAGTATTTT CASSLDFRLAGRTDTQYF
TRBJ2-7 TRBD1 TRBV2 . TGTGCCAGCACCAAAGGGGGCCAGCCCTACGAGCAGTACTTC CASTKGGQPYEQYF
TRBJ1-1 TRBD1 TRBV29-1 . TGCAGCGTTCACAGGGGTTTGGCTGAAGCTTTCTTT CSVHRGLAEAFF
TRBJ2-7 . TRBV19 . TGTGCCAGTAGCCATCGGGCGCAGGACTACGAGCAGTACTTC CASSHRAQDYEQYF
TRBJ2-1 . TRBV7-2 . TGTGCCAGCAGCTTAGGCGGGTTTTCCTACAATGAGCAGTTCTTC CASSLGGFSYNEQFF
TRBJ2-3 . TRBV5-4 few TGTGCCAGCAGCTTGGATGGCACAGATACGCAGTATTTT CASSLDGTDTQYF
TRBJ2-1 TRBD2 TRBV11-2 . TGTGCCAGCAGACGACTAGCGGGACGGTCCTACAATGAGCAGTTCTTC CASRRLAGRSYNEQFF
TRBJ2-7 TRBD2 TRBV28 few TGTGCCAGCAGTCCGAGCGGGAGCCTCTCCTACGAGCAGTACTTC CASSPSGSLSYEQYF
TRBJ2-7 . TRBV29-1 . TGCAGCGTTGAAGGACAGAAAAACTACGAGCAGTACTTC CSVEGQKNYEQYF
TRBJ2-1 . TRBV7-2 . TGTGCCAGCAGCGTACCGTCTAGCTGGCAGTTCTTC CASSVPSSWQFF
TRBJ2-7 . TRBV7-2 . TGTGCCAGCAGCTTAGCGCGCGGGACCTCGGGGGAGCAGTACTTC CASSLARGTSGEQYF
TRBJ1-2 . TRBV7-3 . TGTGCCAGCAGCTTAGGACGCGGGAGTGGCTACACCTTC CASSLGRGSGYTF
TRBJ2-7 . TRBV9 . TGTGCCAGCAGCGTAGCAAGCGGCCCTACCTACGAGCAGTACTTC CASSVASGPTYEQYF
TRBJ1-4 . TRBV28 . TGTGCCAGCAGCGAACATACAACTAATGAAAAACTGTTTTTT CASSEHTTNEKLFF
TRBJ2-5 . TRBV11-2 . TGTGCCAGCAGCTCTCAGGCCCGGCCTGGGGAGACCCAGTACTTC CASSSQARPGETQYF
TRBJ2-2 . TRBV2 . TGTGCCAGCAAGGACGGGAGCGGGAACACCGGGGAGCTGTTTTTT CASKDGSGNTGELFF
TRBJ1-1 . TRBV9 few TGTGCCAGCAGCGTAGCTTCGAACACTGAAGCTTTCTTT CASSVASNTEAFF
TRBJ2-7 TRBD2 TRBV11-2 . TGTGCCAGCAGCTCATTAGCGGGAGGGCTCGAGCAGTACTTC CASSSLAGGLEQYF